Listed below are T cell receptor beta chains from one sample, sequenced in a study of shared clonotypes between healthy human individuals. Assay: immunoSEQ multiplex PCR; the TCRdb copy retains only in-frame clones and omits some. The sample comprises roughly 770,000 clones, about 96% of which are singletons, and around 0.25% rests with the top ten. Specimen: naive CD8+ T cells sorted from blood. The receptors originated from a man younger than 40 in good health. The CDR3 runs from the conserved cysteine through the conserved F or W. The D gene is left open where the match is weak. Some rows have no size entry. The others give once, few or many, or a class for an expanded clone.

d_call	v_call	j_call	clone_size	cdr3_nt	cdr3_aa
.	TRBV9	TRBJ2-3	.	TGTGCCAGCGGCCGGAGCACAGATACGCAGTATTTT	CASGRSTDTQYF
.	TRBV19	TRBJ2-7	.	TGTGCCAGTAGTATTGGCGGAGGACCTGGCTACGAGCAGTACTTC	CASSIGGGPGYEQYF
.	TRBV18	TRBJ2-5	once	TGTGCCAGCTCACTTCGGGCTCAAGAGACCCAGTACTTC	CASSLRAQETQYF
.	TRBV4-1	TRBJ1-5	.	TGCGCCAGCAGCCTTCGCGGGGATAGCAATCAGCCCCAGCATTTT	CASSLRGDSNQPQHF
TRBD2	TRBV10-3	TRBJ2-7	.	TGTGCCATCAGTGACGGAGCGGGAGTTTTCGACGAGCAGTACTTC	CAISDGAGVFDEQYF
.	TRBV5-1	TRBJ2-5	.	TGCGCCAGCAGCTTGGCCCGTGGGGGTGGAGAGACCCAGTACTTC	CASSLARGGGETQYF
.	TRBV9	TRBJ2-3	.	TGTGCCAGCAGCACCAGGAGGGAAACTAGCACAGATACGCAGTATTTT	CASSTRRETSTDTQYF
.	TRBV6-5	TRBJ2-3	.	TGTGCCAGCAGCCCCCTAGCAGACACAGATACGCAGTATTTT	CASSPLADTDTQYF
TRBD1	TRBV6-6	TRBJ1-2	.	TGTGCCAGCCGGGGACAGGACTATGGCTACACCTTC	CASRGQDYGYTF
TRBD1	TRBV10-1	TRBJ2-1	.	TGCGCCAGCAGTGAGTCAGGGACAGGGTGGAATGAGCAGTTCTTC	CASSESGTGWNEQFF
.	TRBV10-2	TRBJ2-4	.	TGCGCCAGCAGTGAGTCTAGGCAGACGGGGGACATTCAGTACTTC	CASSESRQTGDIQYF
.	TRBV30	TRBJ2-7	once	TGTGCCTGGAGTGGGGTCGGTAGCCGTTTCTACGAGCAGTACTTC	CAWSGVGSRFYEQYF
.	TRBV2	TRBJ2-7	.	TGTGCCAGCATTAGCACCCACTACGAGCAGTACTTC	CASISTHYEQYF
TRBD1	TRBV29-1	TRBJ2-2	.	TGCAGCGTGGACGGACAGGGGGGTAACACCGGGGAGCTGTTTTTT	CSVDGQGGNTGELFF
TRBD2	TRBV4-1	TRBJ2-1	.	TGCGCCAGCAGCCTACTAGCGGGAGAGCAAGCATACAATGAGCAGTTCTTC	CASSLLAGEQAYNEQFF
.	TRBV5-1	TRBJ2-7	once	TGCGCCAGCAGCTTGGGGCAGGATGCCTCCTACGAGCAGTACTTC	CASSLGQDASYEQYF
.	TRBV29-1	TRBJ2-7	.	TGCAGCGTTGAAGGGACAGACGAGCAGTACTTC	CSVEGTDEQYF
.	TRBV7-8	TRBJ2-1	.	TGTGCCAGCAGCCCCGGAGTGGGCAATGAGCAGTTCTTC	CASSPGVGNEQFF
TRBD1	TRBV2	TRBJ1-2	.	TGTGCCAGCAGCGGAGAGACAGGGGGGTCCTATGGCTACACCTTC	CASSGETGGSYGYTF
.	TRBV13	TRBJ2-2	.	TGTGCCAGCAGCCACGCCGGCGGCACTAAAAACACCGGGGAGCTGTTTTTT	CASSHAGGTKNTGELFF
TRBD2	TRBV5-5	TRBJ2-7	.	TGTGCCAGCAGCTGGGAGCGGGAGTACTACGAGCAGTACTTC	CASSWEREYYEQYF
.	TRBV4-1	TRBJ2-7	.	TGCGCCAGCAGCCACCCCGGGACCACGATCTACGAGCAGTACTTC	CASSHPGTTIYEQYF
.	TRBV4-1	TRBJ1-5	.	TGCGCCAGCAGCCCGGGCCCCTTTAATCAGCCCCAGCATTTT	CASSPGPFNQPQHF
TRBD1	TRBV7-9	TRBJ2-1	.	TGTGCCAGCAGCTTTTTTTGGGGGACAGGGGCCAATGAGCAGTTCTTC	CASSFFWGTGANEQFF
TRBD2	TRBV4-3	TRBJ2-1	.	TGCGCCAGCAGCCAAGTGGCTAGCGGGAGAGGGGGGCAGTTCTTC	CASSQVASGRGGQFF
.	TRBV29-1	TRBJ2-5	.	TGCAGCGTTGAGAACAGGGATACGGAGACCCAGTACTTC	CSVENRDTETQYF
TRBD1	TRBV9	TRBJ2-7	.	TGTGCCAGCAGCGTAGACGGGACAGGGTCGATCGAGCAGTACTTC	CASSVDGTGSIEQYF
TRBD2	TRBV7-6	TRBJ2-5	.	TGTGCCAGCAGCGAGGCTAGCGGGGGCCTCCAAGAGACCCAGTACTTC	CASSEASGGLQETQYF
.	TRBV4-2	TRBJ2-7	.	TGTGCCAGCAGCCAAGAAAGTGCTTACGAGCAGTACTTC	CASSQESAYEQYF
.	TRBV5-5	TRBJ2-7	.	TGTGCCAGCAGCCGAACCGGGACACCTTACGAGCAGTACTTC	CASSRTGTPYEQYF
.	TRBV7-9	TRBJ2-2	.	TGTGCCAGCAGTACAACACGGGGTCAGAACACCGGGGAGCTGTTTTTT	CASSTTRGQNTGELFF
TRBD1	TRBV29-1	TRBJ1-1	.	TGCAGCGTTGAACAGGGGGGCACTGAAGCTTTCTTT	CSVEQGGTEAFF
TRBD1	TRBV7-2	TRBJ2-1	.	TGTGCCAGCAGCTTAGAAAGACAGGGGGCGTCGAATGAGCAGTTCTTC	CASSLERQGASNEQFF
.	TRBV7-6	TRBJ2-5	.	TGTGCCAGCAGCTTAGCAGGCAGACAAGAGACCCAGTACTTC	CASSLAGRQETQYF
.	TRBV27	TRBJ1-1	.	TGTGCCAGCAGCCGCTGGGGACACCTGAACACTGAAGCTTTCTTT	CASSRWGHLNTEAFF
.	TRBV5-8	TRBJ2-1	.	TGTGCCAGCAGCCCGTGGGGGACACTGTACAATGAGCAGTTCTTC	CASSPWGTLYNEQFF
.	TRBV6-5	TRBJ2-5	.	TGTGCCAGCAGTTATCAGCCGTCCCAAGAGACCCAGTACTTC	CASSYQPSQETQYF
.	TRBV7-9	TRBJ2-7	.	TGTGCCAGCAGCTTGTGGGACGTCCTTGAGAACGAGCAGTACTTC	CASSLWDVLENEQYF
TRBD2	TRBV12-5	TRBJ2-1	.	TGTGCTAGTGGTTTGGTACGTCGGGCGGGAGGGGGAACATACAATGAGCAGTTCTTC	CASGLVRRAGGGTYNEQFF
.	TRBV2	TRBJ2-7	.	TGTGCCAGCATCGACGGGGGTGGCTACGAGCAGTACTTC	CASIDGGGYEQYF
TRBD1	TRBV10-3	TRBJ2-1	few	TGTGCCATCAGCGCCGGGACAGACTCCTACAATGAGCAGTTCTTC	CAISAGTDSYNEQFF